Listed here are 16 T cell receptor beta chains from one sample, sequenced in a study of cytomegalovirus exposure and HLA in healthy donors. The study ran its PCR with 60 Vbeta and 13 Jbeta primers. The table came from immunoSEQ multiplex PCR; TCRdb's copy has only in-frame clones and leaves some out. The sample carries around 150,000 clones, roughly 80% recorded once. The sequencing input was PBMCs. These receptors all stem from a male donor in good health and CMV-seropositive.

The chain recombines TRBV5-4 with TRBJ2-1; TRBD1 might be the D (6 bases). Germline loops: CDR1 SGHNT, CDR2 YYREEE (reference sequence). V lost 4 bases, J lost 5 bases, and 16 bases lay in between. The CDR3 runs to 15 residues. Here the CDR3 DNA reads TGTGCCAGCAGCCCCCGGGACAAACCGCACAATGAGCAGTTCTTC. Translated: CASSPRDKPHNEQFF.

This rearrangement joins TRBV10-3 to TRBJ2-2; D gene ambiguous. CDR1 ENHRY and CDR2 SYGVKD come from the germline V gene. CDR3 length equals 13 residues. Trimming pared 10 bases from V and 0 bases from J, leaving 9 bases between. The CDR3 spells CATFEPNTGELFF. As DNA, the CDR3 is TGTGCCACCTTTGAGCCGAACACCGGGGAGCTGTTTTTT.

The chain combines TRBV28 with TRBJ1-6, with 9 nucleotides matching TRBD1. CDR3 length equals 14 residues. CDR1 is MDHEN, CDR2 SYDVKM, per germline. V lost 8 bases, J lost 10 bases, and 9 bases stayed unmatched. CDR3 nucleotides: TGTGCCAGCGCCTCCGGGACAGGGCAATCACCCCTCCACTTT. Its translation: CASASGTGQSPLHF.

A remark on this clone: Compared with germline, one end of the junction differs, possibly owing to a read error. V is TRBV10-1 and J is TRBJ2-5; tentative D call: TRBD1 (5 bases). The CDR3 has 14 amino acids. Looked up from germline, CDR1 is WNHNN and CDR2 is SYGVQD (reference sequence). In nucleotides, the CDR3 is TGCGCCAGCAGTGAAAACTTGGGGCAAGGGACCCAGTACTTC. This translates into CASSENLGQGTQYF.

V and J are TRBV28 and TRBJ1-2; tentatively, D is TRBD1 (6 bases). Germline V lookup: CDR1 MDHEN, CDR2 SYDVKM. The CDR3 contains 15 residues. Trimming removed 2 bases from V and 8 bases from J, with 18 bases in between. The CDR3 coding sequence is TGTGCCAGCAGTTTAATGTCCACAGGGCGCGACGGCTACACCTTC. It codes for CASSLMSTGRDGYTF.

The genes are TRBV2 and TRBJ2-7; perhaps TRBD2 as D (5 bases). Trimming took 4 bases from V and 2 from J, leaving 15 bases between them. CDR1 is SNHLY, CDR2 FYNNEI, per germline. This CDR3 spans 15 amino acids. CDR3 sequence (DNA): TGTGCCAGCAGTGGAGGGCCCCCCGCGGCCTACGAGCAGTACTTC. Protein: CASSGGPPAAYEQYF.

This chain links TRBV2 with TRBJ2-4; D is perhaps TRBD1 (5 bases). Between the trimmed V and J ends, which lost 6 bases and 7 bases, there was a span of 10 bases. This CDR3 has 12 residues. Looked up from germline, CDR1 is SNHLY and CDR2 is FYNNEI. CDR3 region: CASRPSGNIQYF. In DNA form, the CDR3 reads TGTGCCAGCAGGCCGTCAGGGAACATTCAGTACTTC.

The chain is built from TRBV7-2 and TRBJ1-1; D not certain. V lost 4 bases and J lost 8, with 8 bases in between. CDR3 length: 11 amino acids. Germline V gives CDR1 SGHTA, CDR2 FQGNSA. The CDR3 protein is CASSSLMEAFF. CDR3 in DNA: TGTGCCAGCAGCTCCCTAATGGAAGCTTTCTTT.

V is TRBV7-6 and J is TRBJ1-1, with D perhaps matching TRBD1 (5 bases). CDR3 length equals 14 residues. V lost 4 bases, J lost 1 base, and 10 bases lay in between. Germline CDR1 and CDR2: SGHVS and FNYEAQ. The CDR3 region has the DNA TGTGCCAGCAGCTCGGCTGGGGCGAACACTGAAGCTTTCTTT. It specifies CASSSAGANTEAFF.

The CDR3 region has the DNA TGTGCCAGCAGTTACTTGTCGCGGGAGGGCCACAATGAGCAGTTCTTC. Protein: CASSYLSREGHNEQFF. The rearrangement joins TRBV6-5 to TRBJ2-1; 9 nucleotides match TRBD2. CDR1 is MNHEY, CDR2 SVGAGI, per germline. V shed 1 base and J 5 bases; nucleotides not matched to a gene: 6. This CDR3 has 16 amino acids.

The rearrangement links TRBV18 to TRBJ2-2, with TRBD1 matching over 9 bases. J gave up 6 bases and V 2 bases, and 1 base lay outside the gene matches. Germline V CDR1 and CDR2: KGHSH, LQKENI. CDR3 length: 14 amino acids. DNA for the CDR3: TGTGCCAGCTCACCAGGGACAGGGCCCGGGGAGCTGTTTTTT. It encodes CASSPGTGPGELFF.

The chain carries TRBV5-1 and TRBJ1-2; the D is unclear. V was pared by 2 bases and J by 2 bases, with 16 bases between. Germline-derived CDR1 and CDR2 are SGHRS and YFSETQ. There are 16 residues in the CDR3. DNA of the CDR3: TGCGCCAGCAGCTTATCGACGGGGAATAAAAACTATGGCTACACCTTC. This sequence encodes CASSLSTGNKNYGYTF.

This clone was seen a single time. This chain connects TRBV5-1 to TRBJ2-3, with D possibly matching TRBD1 (7 bases). The CDR3 loop spans 14 amino acids. In germline, CDR1 is SGHRS, CDR2 YFSETQ. Trimming stripped 4 bases from V and 5 bases from J, with 14 bases between. CDR3 protein: CASSVTGRRDTQYF. The CDR3 region has the DNA TGCGCCAGCAGCGTGACAGGGAGGAGAGATACGCAGTATTTT.

This clone appeared a single time. The chain is built from TRBV6-5 and TRBJ2-3; D is unresolved. Trimming stripped 5 bases from V and 1 base from J, with 10 bases between. The CDR3 spans 14 residues. In germline, CDR1 is MNHEY, CDR2 SVGAGI. The CDR3 sequence is CASSPDRGTDTQYF. CDR3 bases: TGTGCCAGCAGTCCCGATCGGGGCACAGATACGCAGTATTTT.

This CDR3 is CASSVTGGNTIYF. DNA of the CDR3: TGTGCCAGCAGTGTAACAGGGGGAAACACCATATATTTT. The chain is built from TRBV25-1 and TRBJ1-3; possibly TRBD1 for D (6 bases). This CDR3 is 13 amino acids long. Germline lookup yields CDR1 MGHDK and CDR2 SYGVNS. V was trimmed by 4 bases and J by 4 bases, leaving 8 bases between them. The full variable domain, rest sourced from reference TRBV25-1 and TRBJ1-3, is EADIYQTPRYLVIGTGKKITLECSQTMGHDKMYWYQQDPGMELHLIHYSYGVNSTEKGDLSSESTVSRIRTEHFPLTLESARPSHTSQYLCASSVTGGNTIYFGEGSWLTVV.

V gene TRBV6-5 combines with J gene TRBJ2-5, with D possibly being TRBD2 (6 bases). Per the germline V gene, CDR1 is MNHEY and CDR2 is SVGAGI. Trimming took 5 bases from V and 2 from J, leaving 9 bases between them. The CDR3 has 13 amino acids. For the CDR3, the DNA is TGTGCCAGCAGTCTGGGACTGCAAGAGACCCAGTACTTC. Amino acid sequence: CASSLGLQETQYF.